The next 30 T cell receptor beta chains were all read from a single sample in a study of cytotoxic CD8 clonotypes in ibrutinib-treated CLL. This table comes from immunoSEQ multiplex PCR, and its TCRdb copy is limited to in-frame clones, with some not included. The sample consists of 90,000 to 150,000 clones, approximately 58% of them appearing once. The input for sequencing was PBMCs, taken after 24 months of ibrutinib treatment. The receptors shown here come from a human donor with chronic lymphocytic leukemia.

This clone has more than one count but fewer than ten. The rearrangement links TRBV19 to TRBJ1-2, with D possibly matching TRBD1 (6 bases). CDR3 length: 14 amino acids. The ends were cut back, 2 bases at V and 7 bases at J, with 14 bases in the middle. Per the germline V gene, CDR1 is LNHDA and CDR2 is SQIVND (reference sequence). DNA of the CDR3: TGTGCCAGTAGTATATCGTCAGGGGCCGGTGGCTACACCTTC. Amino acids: CASSISSGAGGYTF.

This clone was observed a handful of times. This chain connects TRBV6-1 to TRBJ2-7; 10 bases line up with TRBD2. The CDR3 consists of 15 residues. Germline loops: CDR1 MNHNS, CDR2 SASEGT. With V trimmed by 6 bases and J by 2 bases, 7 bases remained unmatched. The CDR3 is CASSQSGGAPYEQYF. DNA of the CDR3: TGTGCCAGCAGCCAAAGCGGGGGGGCCCCCTACGAGCAGTACTTC.

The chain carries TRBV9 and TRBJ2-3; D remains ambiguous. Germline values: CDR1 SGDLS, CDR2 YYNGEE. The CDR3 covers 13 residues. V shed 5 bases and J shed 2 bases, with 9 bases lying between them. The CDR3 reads CASSPYTTDTQYF. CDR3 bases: TGTGCCAGCAGTCCTTACACCACAGATACGCAGTATTTT.

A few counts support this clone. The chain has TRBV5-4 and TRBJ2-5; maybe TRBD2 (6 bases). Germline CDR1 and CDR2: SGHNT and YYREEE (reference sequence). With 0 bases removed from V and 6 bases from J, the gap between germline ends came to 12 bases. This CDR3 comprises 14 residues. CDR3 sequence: CASSLAGERQTQYF. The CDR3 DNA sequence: TGTGCCAGCAGCTTGGCGGGGGAGAGGCAGACCCAGTACTTC.

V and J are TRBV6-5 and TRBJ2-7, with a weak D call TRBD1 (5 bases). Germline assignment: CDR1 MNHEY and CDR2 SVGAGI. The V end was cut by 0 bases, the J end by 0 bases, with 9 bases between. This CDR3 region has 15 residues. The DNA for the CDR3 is TGTGCCAGCAGTTACTCTAGGGGTACCTCCTACGAGCAGTACTTC. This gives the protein CASSYSRGTSYEQYF.

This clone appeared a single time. The CDR3 DNA reads as TGCGCCAGCAGCCAAGAGGGGGGAGGCGTAGCCAAAAACATTCAGTACTTC. Residues: CASSQEGGGVAKNIQYF. The V call is TRBV4-1, the J call TRBJ2-4, with D perhaps matching TRBD2 (6 bases). CDR1 and CDR2 (germline): MGHRA, YSYEKL. The ends were cut back, 0 bases at V and 0 bases at J, with 12 bases in the middle. The CDR3 has 17 amino acids.

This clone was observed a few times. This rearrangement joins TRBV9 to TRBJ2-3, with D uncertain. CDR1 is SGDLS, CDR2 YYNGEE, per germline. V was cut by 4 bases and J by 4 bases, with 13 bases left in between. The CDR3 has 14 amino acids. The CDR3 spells CASSLLVTPDTQYF. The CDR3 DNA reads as TGTGCCAGCAGCCTCCTTGTGACCCCAGATACGCAGTATTTT.

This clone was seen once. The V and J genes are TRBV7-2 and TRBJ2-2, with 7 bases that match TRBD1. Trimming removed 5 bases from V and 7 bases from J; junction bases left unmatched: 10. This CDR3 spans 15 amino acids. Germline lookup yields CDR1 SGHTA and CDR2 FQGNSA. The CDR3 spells CASSRTDRDGGELFF. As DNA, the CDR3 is TGTGCCAGCAGCCGAACTGACAGGGATGGCGGGGAGCTGTTTTTT.

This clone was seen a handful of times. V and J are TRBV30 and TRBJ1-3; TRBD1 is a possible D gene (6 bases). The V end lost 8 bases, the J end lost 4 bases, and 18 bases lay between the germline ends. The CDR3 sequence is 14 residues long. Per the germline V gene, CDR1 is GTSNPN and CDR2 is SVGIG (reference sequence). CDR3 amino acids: CARTAGISGNTIYF. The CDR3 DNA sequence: TGTGCCAGGACAGCGGGGATTTCGGGAAACACCATATATTTT.

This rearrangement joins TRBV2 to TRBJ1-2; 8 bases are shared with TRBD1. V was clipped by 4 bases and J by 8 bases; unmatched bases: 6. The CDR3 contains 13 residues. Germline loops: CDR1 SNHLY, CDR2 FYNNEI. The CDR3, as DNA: TGTGCCAGCAGTGCGGACAGGGCAAAGGGCTACACCTTC. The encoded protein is CASSADRAKGYTF.

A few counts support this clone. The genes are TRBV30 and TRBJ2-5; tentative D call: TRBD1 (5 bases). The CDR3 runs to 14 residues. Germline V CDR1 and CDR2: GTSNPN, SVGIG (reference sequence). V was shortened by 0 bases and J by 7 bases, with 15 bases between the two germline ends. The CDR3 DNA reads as TGTGCCTGGAGTGTAGCAAGGGGCGTAAGGACCCAGTACTTC. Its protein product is CAWSVARGVRTQYF.

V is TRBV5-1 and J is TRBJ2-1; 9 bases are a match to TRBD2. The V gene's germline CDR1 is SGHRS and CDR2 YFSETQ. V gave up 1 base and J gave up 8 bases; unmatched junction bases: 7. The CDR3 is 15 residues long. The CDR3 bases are TGCGCCAGCAGCTTGCAAAGCGGGGGGTATGATGAGCAGTTCTTC. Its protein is CASSLQSGGYDEQFF.

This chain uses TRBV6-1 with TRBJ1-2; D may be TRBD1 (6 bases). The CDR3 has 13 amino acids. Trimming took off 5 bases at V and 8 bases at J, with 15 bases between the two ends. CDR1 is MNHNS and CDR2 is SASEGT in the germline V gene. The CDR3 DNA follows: TGTGCCAGCAGTTCTACAGGGCCAGGGGGCTACACCTTC. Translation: CASSSTGPGGYTF.

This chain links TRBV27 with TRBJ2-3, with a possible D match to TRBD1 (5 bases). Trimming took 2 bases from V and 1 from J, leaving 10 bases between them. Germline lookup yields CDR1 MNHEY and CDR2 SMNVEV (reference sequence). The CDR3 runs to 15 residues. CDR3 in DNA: TGTGCCAGCAGTTTAACAGGATGGGGCACAGATACGCAGTATTTT. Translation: CASSLTGWGTDTQYF.

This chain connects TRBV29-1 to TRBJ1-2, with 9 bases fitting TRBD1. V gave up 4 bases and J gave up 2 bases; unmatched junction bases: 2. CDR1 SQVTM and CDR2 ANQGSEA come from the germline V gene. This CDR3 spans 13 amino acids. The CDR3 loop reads CSVGGQGNYGYTF. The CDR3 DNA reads TGCAGCGTTGGGGGACAGGGAAACTATGGCTACACCTTC.

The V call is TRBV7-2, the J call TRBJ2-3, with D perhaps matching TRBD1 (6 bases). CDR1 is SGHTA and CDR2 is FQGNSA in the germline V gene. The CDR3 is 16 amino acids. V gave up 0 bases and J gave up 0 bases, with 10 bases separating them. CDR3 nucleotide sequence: TGTGCCAGCAGCTTAGCGGGGGCCAGAAGCACAGATACGCAGTATTTT. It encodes CASSLAGARSTDTQYF. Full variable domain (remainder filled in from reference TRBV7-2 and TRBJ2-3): GAGVSQSPSNKVTEKGKDVELRCDPISGHTALYWYRQSLGQGLEFLIYFQGNSAPDKSGLPSDRFSAERTGGSVSTLTIQRTQQEDSAVYLCASSLAGARSTDTQYFGPGTRLTVL.

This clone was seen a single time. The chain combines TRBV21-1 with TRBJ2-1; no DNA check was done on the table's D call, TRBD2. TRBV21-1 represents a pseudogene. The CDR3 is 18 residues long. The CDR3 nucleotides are TGTGCCAGCAGCAGTAGCGGGGGGGAGCCATCAACCTACAATGAGCAGTTCTTC. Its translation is CASSSSGGEPSTYNEQFF.

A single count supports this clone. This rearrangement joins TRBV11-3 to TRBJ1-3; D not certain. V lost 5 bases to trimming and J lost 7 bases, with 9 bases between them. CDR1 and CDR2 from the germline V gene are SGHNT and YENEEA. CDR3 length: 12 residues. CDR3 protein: CASSPGGNTIYF. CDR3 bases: TGTGCCAGCAGCCCCGGAGGCAACACCATATATTTT.

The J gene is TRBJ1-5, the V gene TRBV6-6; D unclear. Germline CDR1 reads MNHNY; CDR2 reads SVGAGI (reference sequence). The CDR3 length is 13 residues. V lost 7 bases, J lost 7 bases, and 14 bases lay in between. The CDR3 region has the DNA TGTGCCAGCATGGGGAATTCTGGGCAGCCCCAGCATTTT. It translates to CASMGNSGQPQHF.

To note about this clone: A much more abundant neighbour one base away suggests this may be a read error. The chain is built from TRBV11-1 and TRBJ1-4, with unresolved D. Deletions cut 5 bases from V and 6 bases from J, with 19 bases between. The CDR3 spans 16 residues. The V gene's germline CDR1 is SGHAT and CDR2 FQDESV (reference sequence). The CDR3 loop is CASSRAGGGEDEKLFF. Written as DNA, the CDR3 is TGTGCCAGCAGCAGGGCAGGCGGTGGGGAAGATGAAAAACTGTTTTTT.

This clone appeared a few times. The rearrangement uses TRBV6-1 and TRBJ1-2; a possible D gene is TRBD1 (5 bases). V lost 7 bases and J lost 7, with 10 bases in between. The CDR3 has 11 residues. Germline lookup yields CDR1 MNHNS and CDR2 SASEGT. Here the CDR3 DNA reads TGTGCCAGCATGATGGGGGTTGGCTACACCTTC. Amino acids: CASMMGVGYTF.

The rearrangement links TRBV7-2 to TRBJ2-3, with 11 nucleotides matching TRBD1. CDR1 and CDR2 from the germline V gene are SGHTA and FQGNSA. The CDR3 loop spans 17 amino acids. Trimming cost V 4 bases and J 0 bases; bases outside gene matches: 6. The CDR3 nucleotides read TGTGCCAGCAGCTCCCGGGACAGGGGGTCTAGCACAGATACGCAGTATTTT. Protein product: CASSSRDRGSSTDTQYF. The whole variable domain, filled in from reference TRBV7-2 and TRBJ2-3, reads GAGVSQSPSNKVTEKGKDVELRCDPISGHTALYWYRQSLGQGLEFLIYFQGNSAPDKSGLPSDRFSAERTGGSVSTLTIQRTQQEDSAVYLCASSSRDRGSSTDTQYFGPGTRLTVL.

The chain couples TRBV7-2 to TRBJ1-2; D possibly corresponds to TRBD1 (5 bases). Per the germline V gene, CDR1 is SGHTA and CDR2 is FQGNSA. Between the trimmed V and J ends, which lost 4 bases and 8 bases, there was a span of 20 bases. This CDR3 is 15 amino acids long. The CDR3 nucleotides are TGTGCCAGCAGCTCAACTCCCGCTAAAGGGGTGGGCTACACCTTC. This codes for CASSSTPAKGVGYTF. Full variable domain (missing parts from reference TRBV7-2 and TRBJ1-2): GAGVSQSPSNKVTEKGKDVELRCDPISGHTALYWYRQSLGQGLEFLIYFQGNSAPDKSGLPSDRFSAERTGGSVSTLTIQRTQQEDSAVYLCASSSTPAKGVGYTFGSGTRLTVV.

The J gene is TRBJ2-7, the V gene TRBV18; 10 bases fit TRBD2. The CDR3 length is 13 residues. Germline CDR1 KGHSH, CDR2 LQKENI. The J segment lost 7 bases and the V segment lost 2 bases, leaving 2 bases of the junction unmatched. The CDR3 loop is CASSPSGGAEQYF. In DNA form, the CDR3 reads TGTGCCAGCTCACCAAGCGGGGGGGCGGAGCAGTACTTC. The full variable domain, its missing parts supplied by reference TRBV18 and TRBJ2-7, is NAGVMQNPRHLVRRRGQEARLRCSPMKGHSHVYWYRQLPEEGLKFMVYLQKENIIDESGMPKERFSAEFPKEGPSILRIQQVVRGDSAAYFCASSPSGGAEQYFGPGTRLTVT.

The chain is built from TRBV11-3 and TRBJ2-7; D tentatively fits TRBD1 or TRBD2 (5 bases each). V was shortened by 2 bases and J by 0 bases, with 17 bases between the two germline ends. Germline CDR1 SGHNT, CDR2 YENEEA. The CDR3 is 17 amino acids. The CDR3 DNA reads TGTGCCAGCAGCTTAAGGGGAATGGGGGAACTCTCCTACGAGCAGTACTTC. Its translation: CASSLRGMGELSYEQYF.

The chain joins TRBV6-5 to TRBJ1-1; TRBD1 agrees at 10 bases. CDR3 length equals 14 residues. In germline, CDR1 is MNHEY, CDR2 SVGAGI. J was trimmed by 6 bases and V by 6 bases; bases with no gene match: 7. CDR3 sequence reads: CASRRDRGQPEAFF. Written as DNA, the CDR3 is TGTGCCAGCAGGCGGGACAGGGGCCAACCTGAAGCTTTCTTT.

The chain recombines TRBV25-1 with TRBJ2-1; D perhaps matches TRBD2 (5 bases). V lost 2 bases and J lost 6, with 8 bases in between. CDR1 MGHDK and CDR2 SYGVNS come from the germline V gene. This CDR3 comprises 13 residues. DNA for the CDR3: TGTGCCAGCAGTGAAATCGGGATCAATGAGCAGTTCTTC. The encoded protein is CASSEIGINEQFF.

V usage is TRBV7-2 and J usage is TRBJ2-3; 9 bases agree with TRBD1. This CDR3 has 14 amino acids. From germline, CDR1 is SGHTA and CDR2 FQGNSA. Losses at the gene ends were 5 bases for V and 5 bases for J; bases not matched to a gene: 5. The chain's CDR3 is CASSPRDREDTQYF. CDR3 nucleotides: TGTGCCAGCAGCCCCCGGGACAGGGAAGATACGCAGTATTTT.

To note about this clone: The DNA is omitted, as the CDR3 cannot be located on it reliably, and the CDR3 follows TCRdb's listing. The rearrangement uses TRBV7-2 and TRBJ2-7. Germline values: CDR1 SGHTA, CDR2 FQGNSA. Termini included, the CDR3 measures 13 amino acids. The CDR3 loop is CASSTSAGYEQYF.

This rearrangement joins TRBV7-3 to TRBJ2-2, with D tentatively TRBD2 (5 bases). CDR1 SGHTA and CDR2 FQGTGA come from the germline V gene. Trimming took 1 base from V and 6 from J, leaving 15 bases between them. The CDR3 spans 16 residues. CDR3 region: CASSLMAGAIAGELFF. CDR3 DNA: TGTGCCAGCAGCTTAATGGCGGGTGCGATAGCCGGGGAGCTGTTTTTT.